This passage covers 11 T cell receptor beta chains from one sample sequenced in a study of cytomegalovirus exposure and HLA in healthy donors. Assay: immunoSEQ multiplex PCR; the TCRdb copy retains only in-frame clones and omits some. The sample lists 150,000 to 250,000 clones, about 81% occurring once. What was sequenced was PBMCs. All receptors derive from a woman in her twenties or thirties in good health and CMV-seronegative.

This clone was picked up one time. The chain uses TRBV5-1 and TRBJ2-2; TRBD2 might be the D (5 bases). This CDR3 contains 12 residues. With 4 bases removed from V and 6 bases from J, the gap between germline ends came to 7 bases. Germline CDR1 is SGHRS and CDR2 is YFSETQ. The CDR3 is CASSRTAGELFF. The DNA for the CDR3 is TGCGCCAGCAGCCGGACTGCCGGGGAGCTGTTTTTT. Based on the CDR3 plus reference TRBV5-1 and TRBJ2-2, the full variable domain is KAGVTQTPRYLIKTRGQQVTLSCSPISGHRSVSWYQQTPGQGLQFLFEYFSETQRNKGNFPGRFSGRQFSNSRSEMNVSTLELGDSALYLCASSRTAGELFFGEGSRLTVL.

This clone was recorded a few times. This chain uses TRBV19 with TRBJ1-2; TRBD1 matches 8 bases. Germline V lookup: CDR1 LNHDA, CDR2 SQIVND (reference sequence). This CDR3 spans 13 amino acids. V shed 7 bases and J 3 bases; nucleotides not matched to a gene: 4. The CDR3 DNA reads TGTGCCAGTACGGACAGGGTCGACTATGGCTACACCTTC. Translating gives CASTDRVDYGYTF.

The gene calls are TRBV28 and TRBJ1-6, with 7 bases fitting TRBD1. This CDR3 is 12 amino acids long. Germline lookup yields CDR1 MDHEN and CDR2 SYDVKM. V shed 8 bases, J shed 11 bases, and the junction held 6 bases outside the gene matches. The CDR3 reads CASEITGAPLHF. For the CDR3, the DNA is TGTGCCAGCGAAATTACAGGGGCACCCCTCCACTTT. Supplemented by reference TRBV28 and TRBJ1-6, the full variable domain reads DVKVTQSSRYLVKRTGEKVFLECVQDMDHENMFWYRQDPGLGLRLIYFSYDVKMKEKGDIPEGYSVSREKKERFSLILESASTNQTSMYLCASEITGAPLHFGNGTRLTVT.

The rearrangement links TRBV5-1 to TRBJ2-1; a possible D gene is TRBD2 (6 bases). The CDR3 length is 15 residues. Germline-derived CDR1 and CDR2 are SGHRS and YFSETQ. Trimming removed 7 bases from V and 2 bases from J, with 16 bases in between. The DNA of the CDR3 is TGCGCCAGCCTCCCTCGCCCTAGCGCCTACAATGAGCAGTTCTTC. It yields the protein CASLPRPSAYNEQFF.

This rearrangement joins TRBV19 to TRBJ2-2, with TRBD2 as a possible D gene (6 bases). Per germline, CDR1 LNHDA and CDR2 SQIVND (reference sequence). This CDR3 is 15 amino acids long. V was cut by 5 bases and J by 1 base, with 11 bases left in between. The CDR3 DNA reads as TGTGCCAGTAGTTACCCGGAGGGGAACACCGGGGAGCTGTTTTTT. Amino acids: CASSYPEGNTGELFF.

The chain employs TRBV28 and TRBJ1-1; D gene uncertain. The CDR3 extends over 14 amino acids. Germline loops: CDR1 MDHEN, CDR2 SYDVKM. V was pared by 6 bases and J by 0 bases, with 11 bases between. The CDR3 DNA sequence: TGTGCCAGCAGCGGGATGGGCATGAACACTGAAGCTTTCTTT. Protein product: CASSGMGMNTEAFF.

This chain connects TRBV7-9 to TRBJ1-2; D not certain. V dropped 2 bases and J dropped 8 bases, with 12 bases sitting between them. Germline CDR1 reads SEHNR; CDR2 reads FQNEAQ (reference sequence). CDR3 length equals 13 residues. In nucleotides, the CDR3 is TGTGCCAGCAGCTTAATGAGGGAAGGCGGCTACACCTTC. Translation gives CASSLMREGGYTF.

This chain uses TRBV27 with TRBJ1-4; D possibly corresponds to TRBD1 (6 bases). Trimming left V 5 bases short and J 11 bases short, with 21 bases between. Germline V gives CDR1 MNHEY, CDR2 SMNVEV (reference sequence). The CDR3 is 15 amino acids. CDR3 loop: CASSPDSSAKEKLFF. The CDR3 nucleotides read TGTGCCAGCAGTCCGGACAGCTCGGCGAAGGAGAAACTGTTTTTT.

This sequence joins TRBV11-2 and TRBJ2-7; weak D call: TRBD2 (5 bases). Germline CDR1 reads SGHAT; CDR2 reads FQNNGV. This CDR3 is 14 amino acids long. Trimming shortened V by 1 base and J by 3 bases, and 10 bases separated the two germline ends. The CDR3 is CASSLGTSSYEQYF. In DNA, the CDR3 is TGTGCCAGCAGCTTAGGTACTAGTAGCTACGAGCAGTACTTC.

The sample holds a few counts of this clone. The CDR3 spells CASRPAGGGNEQFF. In DNA form, the CDR3 reads TGTGCCAGTAGGCCAGCGGGAGGAGGTAATGAGCAGTTCTTC. The chain carries TRBV19 and TRBJ2-1, with 9 bases fitting TRBD2. This CDR3 contains 14 residues. CDR1 LNHDA and CDR2 SQIVND come from the germline V gene (reference sequence). After removal of 6 bases from V and 7 bases from J, the junction contained 7 bases not matched to a gene.

CDR3 nucleotide sequence: TGTGCCAGCAGTCCCAGGGGGCGAAGTGATCAGCCCCAGCATTTT. It translates to CASSPRGRSDQPQHF. The gene calls are TRBV6-5 and TRBJ1-5, with TRBD1 identical over 8 bases. CDR1 and CDR2 from the germline V gene are MNHEY and SVGAGI. The CDR3 extends over 15 amino acids. After removal of 5 bases from V and 5 bases from J, the junction contained 8 bases not matched to a gene.